This record looks at one T cell receptor (beta chain) sequence and its context. Using immunoSEQ multiplex PCR, the repertoire was profiled, and TCRdb retains in-frame clones only, with some absent. The table lists tens of thousands of clones, more than 75% of them singletons. This entry belongs to a study of blood T cell repertoires in COVID-19. Study-wide context: Italy, Spain and the United States were the sources of the convalescent and acute COVID-19 samples.

The CDR3 extends over 15 amino acids. Trimming took off 6 bases at V and 7 bases at J, with 22 bases between the two ends. Germline CDR1 is MNHEY and CDR2 is SMNVEV (reference sequence). The chain couples TRBV27 to TRBJ2-7, with a possible D match to TRBD1 (5 bases). The sequence was collected from a man over 45 with active COVID-19. The sample taken for sequencing was peripheral blood. In DNA form, the CDR3 reads TGTGCCAGCAGAACCGCGGACACGCTGATAGGGGAGCAGTACTTC. Amino acid sequence: CASRTADTLIGEQYF.